This is a list of T cell receptor beta chains from one sample in a study of CD8 T cells in ankylosing spondylitis. TCRdb called the 5' RACE reads again in MiXCR, with one record for every CDR3 protein. The data contain about 170,000 distinct CDR3 sequences, approximately 16% of them singletons. The source material was blood, either unsorted or a sorted T cell fraction (not recorded which). The source of these receptors is a male donor with ankylosing spondylitis or in good health (not recorded which). Both conserved end residues are part of each CDR3. A D gene is named only where the DNA matches it firmly. Size values are once, few and many counts, or a class for expanded clones, and some rows have none.

V gene	J gene	CDR3 length	D gene	clone size	CDR3 protein	CDR3 DNA
TRBV28	TRBJ2-3	11	TRBD1	many	CASSLGQGQYF	TGTGCCAGCAGTCTGGGACAGGGGCAGTATTTT
TRBV5-1	TRBJ1-1	14	NA	NA	CASSVGTPNTEAFF	TGCGCCAGCAGCGTGGGTACACCGAACACTGAAGCTTTCTTT
TRBV29-1	TRBJ2-3	14	NA	many	CSVALTGPQDTQYF	TGCAGCGTCGCCCTGACAGGTCCCCAAGATACGCAGTATTTT
TRBV4-2	TRBJ2-1	15	NA	many	CASSQVPDWDNEQFF	TGTGCCAGCAGCCAAGTCCCTGACTGGGACAATGAGCAGTTCTTC
TRBV28	TRBJ2-1	13	NA	many	CASRGSPYNEQFF	TGTGCCAGCAGAGGGTCGCCCTACAATGAGCAGTTCTTC
TRBV19	TRBJ2-2	15	NA	NA	CASSIGGENTGELFF	TGTGCCAGTAGTATCGGCGGGGAGAACACCGGGGAGCTGTTTTTT
TRBV15	TRBJ2-1	15	TRBD2	NA	CATSMRSGSRHEQFF	TGTGCCACCAGCATGCGTAGCGGGAGTCGACATGAGCAGTTCTTC
TRBV20-1	TRBJ1-1	14	NA	many	CSAQSVSFDTEAFF	TGCAGTGCTCAAAGCGTGTCATTTGACACTGAAGCTTTCTTT
TRBV29-1	TRBJ2-5	13	NA	many	CSLGADIQETQYF	TGCAGCCTTGGTGCTGACATACAAGAGACCCAGTACTTC
TRBV4-1	TRBJ2-2	16	NA	NA	CASTPSGGPNTGELFF	TGCGCCAGCACTCCAAGCGGCGGGCCGAACACCGGGGAGCTGTTTTTT
TRBV6-1	TRBJ2-1	15	TRBD2	many	CASNPTSGGYNEQFF	TGTGCCAGCAACCCGACTAGCGGGGGTTACAATGAGCAGTTCTTC
TRBV10-3	TRBJ2-5	14	NA	NA	CAISIGDTQETQYF	TGTGCCATCAGTATCGGGGACACACAAGAGACCCAGTACTTC
TRBV5-6	TRBJ1-1	13	NA	NA	CASSVTGFTEAFF	TGTGCCAGCAGCGTAACAGGGTTTACTGAAGCTTTCTTT
TRBV6-1	TRBJ2-5	13	TRBD2	NA	CASLTSGEETQYF	TGTGCCAGCCTAACTAGCGGAGAAGAGACCCAGTACTTC
TRBV29-1	TRBJ1-2	14	NA	few	CSVAPSSWAYGYTF	TGCAGCGTTGCCCCCTCGTCTTGGGCCTATGGCTACACCTTC
TRBV2	TRBJ1-4	17	NA	NA	CASRETMSLAGVEKLFF	TGTGCCAGCAGGGAGACCATGTCTTTAGCCGGAGTTGAAAAACTGTTTTTT
TRBV6-1	TRBJ1-1	13	NA	many	CAGTVDKNTEAFF	TGTGCCGGTACCGTGGATAAGAACACTGAAGCTTTCTTT
TRBV6-5	TRBJ1-1	15	NA	NA	CASSYSIILSTEAFF	TGTGCCAGCAGTTACTCGATTATCCTCTCCACTGAAGCTTTCTTT
TRBV20-1	TRBJ1-6	16	NA	NA	CSARDPLGAADSPLHF	TGCAGTGCTAGAGATCCCCTAGGGGCAGCAGATTCACCCCTCCACTTT
TRBV29-1	TRBJ2-5	16	TRBD1	NA	CSVLLGDRGTVETQYF	TGCAGCGTCTTATTAGGGGACAGGGGAACCGTGGAGACCCAGTACTTC
TRBV5-1	TRBJ2-1	15	TRBD2	many	CASSLDWTSGSEQFF	TGCGCCAGCAGCTTGGATTGGACTAGCGGGAGCGAACAGTTCTTC
TRBV20-1	TRBJ1-6	18	NA	medium-sized	CSARRSGGGRSYNSPLHF	TGCAGTGCTCGCAGGTCGGGGGGCGGACGATCCTATAATTCACCCCTCCACTTT
TRBV12-3/TRBV12-4	TRBJ1-1	18	TRBD1	few	CASSWEGTGGLGNTEAFF	TGTGCCAGCAGTTGGGAAGGGACAGGGGGTTTGGGGAACACTGAAGCTTTCTTT
TRBV7-6	TRBJ1-1	16	NA	few	CASSLAGRGSNTEAFF	TGTGCCAGCAGCTTAGCAGGACGGGGATCGAACACTGAAGCTTTCTTT
TRBV7-9	TRBJ2-4	13	NA	many	CASSPGGQNIQYF	TGTGCCAGCAGCCCGGGGGGCCAAAACATTCAGTACTTC
TRBV24-1	TRBJ2-6	12	NA	NA	CATMGLANVLTF	TGTGCCACCATGGGGCTGGCCAACGTCCTGACTTTC
TRBV29-1	TRBJ2-7	11	NA	medium-sized	CSGTVSYEQYF	TGCAGCGGAACAGTGTCCTACGAGCAGTACTTC
TRBV28	TRBJ2-5	15	TRBD2	many	CASTPTSGSQETQYF	TGTGCCAGCACCCCGACTAGCGGGAGCCAAGAGACCCAGTACTTC
TRBV20-1	TRBJ2-2	15	TRBD1	NA	CSARQGAISGGELFF	TGCAGTGCCCGCCAGGGGGCAATTTCTGGCGGGGAGCTGTTTTTT
TRBV28	TRBJ1-2	11	NA	many	CAANRDLGYTF	TGTGCCGCCAACAGGGATCTTGGCTACACCTTC
TRBV20-1	TRBJ1-6	19	TRBD1	many	CSAPRGDRDPLYRNSPLHF	TGCAGTGCCCCTCGCGGGGACAGGGACCCTCTTTATAGGAATTCACCCCTCCACTTT
TRBV24-1	TRBJ2-1	15	TRBD2	NA	CATSDPGAGRNEQFF	TGTGCCACCAGTGATCCGGGAGCGGGACGCAATGAGCAGTTCTTC
TRBV10-3	TRBJ2-1	12	TRBD2	NA	CAISATSTEQFF	TGTGCCATCAGTGCGACTAGCACTGAGCAGTTCTTC
TRBV5-6	TRBJ2-5	14	NA	NA	CASSFGKTQETQYF	TGTGCCAGCAGCTTCGGGAAAACCCAAGAGACCCAGTACTTC
TRBV2	TRBJ1-1	13	NA	few	CASLGQGHTEAFF	TGTGCCAGCTTAGGGCAGGGGCACACTGAAGCTTTCTTT
TRBV6-1	TRBJ1-2	15	TRBD1	many	CASRLTGGFNYGYTF	TGTGCCAGCCGTCTGACAGGGGGCTTTAACTATGGCTACACCTTC
TRBV11-3	TRBJ2-1	15	NA	few	CASSLQGIGSNEQFF	TGTGCCAGCAGCTTACAGGGAATCGGGTCCAATGAGCAGTTCTTC
TRBV20-1	TRBJ2-3	12	NA	few	CSAPRDTDTQYF	TGCAGTGCTCCAAGGGATACAGATACGCAGTATTTT
TRBV28	TRBJ2-4	13	TRBD1	few	CASSRQGQNIQYF	TGTGCCAGCAGTCGACAGGGTCAGAACATTCAGTACTTC
TRBV12-3/TRBV12-4	TRBJ2-3	16	NA	NA	CASSLAPEIGSDTQYF	TGTGCCAGCAGTTTAGCCCCAGAGATAGGCTCAGATACGCAGTATTTT
TRBV28	TRBJ2-1	16	TRBD2	many	CASSGGISGSRNEQFF	TGTGCCAGCAGCGGGGGGATTAGCGGGAGTCGCAATGAGCAGTTCTTC
TRBV29-1	TRBJ1-2	14	TRBD1	NA	CSVVRPGGYYGYTF	TGCAGCGTTGTGAGGCCAGGGGGCTACTATGGCTACACCTTC
TRBV28	TRBJ2-7	11	NA	few	CATQGGYEQYF	TGTGCCACCCAGGGGGGGTACGAGCAGTACTTC
TRBV10-3	TRBJ1-1	13	NA	NA	CAIRDWGNTEAFF	TGTGCCATCAGGGACTGGGGGAACACTGAAGCTTTCTTT
TRBV20-1	TRBJ1-2	11	NA	NA	CSARRDYGYTF	TGCAGTGCTAGAAGGGATTACGGCTACACCTTC
TRBV5-1	TRBJ2-2	14	NA	many	CASSLDGRAGELFF	TGCGCCAGCAGCTTGGATGGCAGGGCCGGGGAGCTGTTTTTT
TRBV29-1	TRBJ1-1	14	NA	many	CSVEVRNVNTEAFF	TGCAGCGTTGAAGTTCGCAATGTGAACACTGAAGCTTTCTTT
TRBV27	TRBJ1-2	16	TRBD1	NA	CASSFSKPGQGYGYTF	TGTGCCAGCAGTTTCTCTAAACCGGGACAGGGATATGGCTACACCTTC
TRBV10-3	TRBJ2-5	17	TRBD2	many	CAISESTTSGIEETQYF	TGTGCCATCAGTGAGTCGACGACTAGCGGGATAGAAGAGACCCAGTACTTC
TRBV2	TRBJ1-2	17	NA	NA	CASSSDYIGQRNYGYTF	TGTGCCAGCAGTTCCGATTATATAGGACAAAGGAACTATGGCTACACCTTC
TRBV15	TRBJ2-1	13	NA	many	CATGENSYNEQFF	TGTGCCACCGGGGAGAACAGCTACAATGAGCAGTTCTTC
TRBV12-3/TRBV12-4	TRBJ1-1	15	TRBD1	NA	CASSETGGIGTEAFF	TGTGCCAGCAGTGAGACAGGGGGAATCGGCACTGAAGCTTTCTTT
TRBV5-1	TRBJ1-1	14	NA	many	CASSFDTLNTEAFF	TGCGCCAGCAGCTTCGACACCTTGAACACTGAAGCTTTCTTT
TRBV14	TRBJ2-7	13	NA	few	CASSQDLRDYRYF	TGTGCCAGCAGCCAAGATTTAAGAGACTATCGGTACTTC
TRBV19	TRBJ1-5	14	NA	many	CASSIGPSNQPQHF	TGTGCCAGTAGTATTGGGCCTAGCAATCAGCCCCAGCATTTT
TRBV20-1	TRBJ2-5	11	NA	many	CSARGGDWQYF	TGCAGTGCTAGAGGCGGGGACTGGCAGTACTTC